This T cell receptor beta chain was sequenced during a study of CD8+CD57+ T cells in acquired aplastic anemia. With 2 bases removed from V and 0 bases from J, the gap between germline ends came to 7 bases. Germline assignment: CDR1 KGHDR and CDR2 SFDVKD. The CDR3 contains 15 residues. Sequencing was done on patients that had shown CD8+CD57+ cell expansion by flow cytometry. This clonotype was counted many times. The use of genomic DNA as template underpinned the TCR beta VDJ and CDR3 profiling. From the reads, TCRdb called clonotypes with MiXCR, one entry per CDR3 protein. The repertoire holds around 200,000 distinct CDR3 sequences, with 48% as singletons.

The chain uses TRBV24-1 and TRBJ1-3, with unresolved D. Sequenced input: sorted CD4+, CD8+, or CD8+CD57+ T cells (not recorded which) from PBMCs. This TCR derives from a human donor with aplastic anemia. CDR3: CATSDSNLSGNTIYF. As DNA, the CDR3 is TGTGCCACCAGTGATTCGAACCTCTCTGGAAACACCATATATTTT.